This entry concerns a single TCR beta chain. This may be a read error, as it is one base from a much larger clone. Via MiXCR, TCRdb re-called the PCR reads, giving one row per CDR3 protein. The profile shows 50,000 to 75,000 distinct CDR3 sequences, 15% to 20% of them singletons. The CDR3 contains 16 residues. The source of the sample is a study of molecular identifiers for immune sequencing clone quantification. The chain recombines TRBV12-3 or TRBV12-4 with TRBJ2-7; D not resolved. The sample was naive CD8+ T cells from blood, with Jurkat cell RNA spiked in. Subset defined: FACS-sorted CD8+CD4-CCR7+CD45RA+ naive T cells. This sequence was found in a human donor in good health. Some libraries in this study had Jurkat cell RNA spiked in. CDR3 sequence reads: CASIVIFRRTTYGQYF. The CDR3 DNA follows: TGTGCCAGCATCGTCATTTTTCGGCGGACGACCTACGGGCAGTACTTC.